The source of this TCR beta chain is a study of response to subunit inactivated influenza vaccine. This clonotype occurred a few times. Its antigen is currently unknown. Whole-study results and caveats: Authors suggested few new T cells are recruited by each seasonal influenza vaccination.

CDR1 is SGHDT, CDR2 YYEEEE, per germline. V was cut by 0 bases and J by 5 bases, with 14 bases left in between. The CDR3 has 15 amino acids. TCRdb re-called the RT-PCR reads through MiXCR, storing one row per CDR3 protein. The data contain around 530,000 distinct CDR3 sequences, around 11% of them singletons. This specimen was PBMCs from blood, taken on the day of vaccination. The sequence derives from a man aged 45 to 65 who received an inactivated influenza vaccine. The rearrangement joins TRBV5-6 to TRBJ2-5, with D possibly being TRBD1 or TRBD2 (6 bases each). The CDR3 DNA sequence: TGTGCCAGCAGCTTGGTGGTATCGGGGGCCGAGACCCAGTACTTC. It specifies CASSLVVSGAETQYF. The full variable domain, in which reference TRBV5-6 and TRBJ2-5 provide the parts outside the CDR3, is DAGVTQSPTHLIKTRGQQVTLRCSPKSGHDTVSWYQQALGQGPQFIFQYYEEEERQRGNFPDRFSGHQFPNYSSELNVNALLLGDSALYLCASSLVVSGAETQYFGPGTRLLVL.